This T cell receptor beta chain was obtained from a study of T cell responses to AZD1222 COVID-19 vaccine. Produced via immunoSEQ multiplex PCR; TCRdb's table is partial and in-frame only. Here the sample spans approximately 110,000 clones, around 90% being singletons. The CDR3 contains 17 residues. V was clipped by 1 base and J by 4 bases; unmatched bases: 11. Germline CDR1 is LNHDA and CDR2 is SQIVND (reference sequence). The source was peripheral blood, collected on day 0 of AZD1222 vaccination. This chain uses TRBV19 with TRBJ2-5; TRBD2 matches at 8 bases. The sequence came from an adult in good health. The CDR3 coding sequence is TGTGCCAGTAGTATAGTCCCTGGGACTAGGTGTGGAGAGACCCAGTACTTC. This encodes CASSIVPGTRCGETQYF.